What follows is one TCR gamma chain and its context. In this sample, this clone turned up a few times. This receptor's antigen is unknown. The protein recorded in TCRdb matches a much larger clone and deviates from this DNA's translation at residue 14, suggesting a read error; the protein here is obtained by translating the DNA. This sample is drawn from a study of in vitro expanded adult blood gammadelta T cells (dated by TCRdb to 2019 to 2021). About the study as a whole: Sort purities ranging from approximately 94% to 100% Vgamma9Vdelta2 cells among T cells were obtained. The study compared the TCR repertoire of Vgamma9Vdelta2 T cells expanded in vitro with a mistletoe-extract drug against those expanded with HMBPP or zoledronate. Each donor's cells were separately stimulated with HMBPP, zoledronate or AbnobaViscum P, and TRG and TRD CDR3 repertoires were sequenced for every condition. A few subjects were included in the TCR repertoire analysis.

The method was 5' RACE. For each sample, the RNeasy Micro Kit was used to extract RNA from 8,000 to 10,000 sorted cells. Libraries were prepared using template-switch reverse transcription and then PCR amplification of the CDR3gamma and CDR3delta regions. Sequencing of the amplicons was done on an Illumina MiSeq with the V2 300 kit, which yielded 150 bp paired-end reads. The authors' pipeline ran thus. Read quality was checked with FastQC version 0.11.8. Using MiXCR version 3.0.3, reads were aligned to GenBank TRG or TRD reference genes to build the CDR3 sequences. MiXCR was run with default parameters, except that TRDD assembly used 3 consecutive nucleotides instead of 5. Repertoire analyses, including normalized Shannon-Wiener diversity, clonotype tracking and multidimensional scaling, used VDJtools version 1.2.1 with default settings. Out-of-frame CDR3 sequences and those containing stop codons were excluded from analysis. Via CATT, TCRdb reprocessed the public reads, and rows with identical DNA were then joined. V and J calls and clone size were set by TCRdb, not the authors. The sample yields approximately 140 gamma-chain clones; roughly 7.7% were counted once. The top ten constitute 60% to 75% of the sample.

The CDR3 goes from the cysteine to the phenylalanine over 16 residues. Just the 48-base CDR3 DNA is kept, in frame starting at base 1. CDR1 and CDR2, looked up from the germline V gene (reference sequence), are GITISATS and ISYDGTV. The treatment or condition label for this specimen denotes: microbial phosphoantigen (E)-4-hydroxy-3-methyl-but-2-enyl pyrophosphate, around 11 nM. After expansion, live CD3+ TCRgammadelta+ Vgamma9+ Vdelta2+ T cells were FACS-sorted on a FACS Aria III. Before expansion, PBMC received a one-day pulse of about 9.1 nM HMBPP and were then washed three times. Expansion of the cultures lasted 14 days, and IL-2 was replenished every 3 to 4 days. Following the one-day stimulant pulse, cells were washed three times and were subsequently cultured in medium containing around 94 U/mL IL-2. Before culture, peripheral blood mononuclear cells were isolated by Lymphoprep gradient centrifugation and were cryopreserved in liquid nitrogen.

General findings and caveats noted by the study authors: Each donor had a private TRDV2 repertoire shared between treatments, and in multidimensional scaling the TRD repertoires clustered by subject rather than by stimulant. Most of the top TRGV9 CDR3 clonotypes were public, as they were shared across donors and across all three stimulation conditions. All repertoires were derived from in vitro expanded cultures of healthy donor cells rather than from mistletoe-treated patients. CDR3 length, diversity and J usage of AbnobaViscum P-expanded Vgamma9Vdelta2 repertoires were found to be similar to those of HMBPP- and zoledronate-expanded repertoires, which suggested a polyclonal response.

The chain is made from TRGV9 and TRGJP. This TCR was recovered from an adult in good health. The sample here was gamma-delta T cells from peripheral blood expanded in culture, taken from an in vitro culture stimulated with HMBPP. At the DNA level, the sequence is TGTGCCTTGTGGGAGCAGCGAGAGTTGGGCAAAAAAATCAGGGTATTT. It specifies CALWEQRELGKKIRVF.